The rows below give T cell receptor beta chains drawn from one sample of a study of identical twins. TCRdb passed the 5' RACE reads through MiXCR, listing each CDR3 protein once. The sample consists of under 250,000 distinct CDR3 sequences, approximately 11% of them appearing once. These records were also assigned to another study, of yellow fever vaccine responses in identical twins.

Material for sequencing was memory (CD45RO+) T cells sorted from blood. The receptors were sampled from a woman aged 18-35 years in good health. Both conserved end residues are trimmed from each CDR3. Each record gives: CDR3 protein, V gene, clone size, D gene, J gene. A D gene is named only where the DNA matches it firmly. Some rows have no size entry. The others give once, few or many, or a class for an expanded clone.

CDR3 protein: ASSYAGASYEQY; V gene: TRBV6-5; clone size: .; D gene: .; J gene: TRBJ2-7
CDR3 protein: ASRKAGDVGSTDTQY; V gene: TRBV28; clone size: many; D gene: TRBD2; J gene: TRBJ2-3
CDR3 protein: ATRGLPNTGELF; V gene: TRBV25-1; clone size: .; D gene: .; J gene: TRBJ2-2
CDR3 protein: SAKDRGENIQY; V gene: TRBV29-1; clone size: many; D gene: TRBD1; J gene: TRBJ2-4
CDR3 protein: ASSGYGTGNTIY; V gene: TRBV12-3/TRBV12-4; clone size: few; D gene: .; J gene: TRBJ1-3
CDR3 protein: ASSDRQGYAMDEQF; V gene: TRBV6-1; clone size: .; D gene: TRBD1; J gene: TRBJ2-1
CDR3 protein: ASSQVAGVTGELF; V gene: TRBV3-1; clone size: .; D gene: TRBD2; J gene: TRBJ2-2
CDR3 protein: SARDLAAVPTQY; V gene: TRBV20-1; clone size: .; D gene: TRBD2; J gene: TRBJ2-3
CDR3 protein: ASSLWGSTISYEQY; V gene: TRBV5-8; clone size: few; D gene: .; J gene: TRBJ2-7
CDR3 protein: ASSSRGRATGELF; V gene: TRBV12-3/TRBV12-4; clone size: few; D gene: TRBD2; J gene: TRBJ2-2
CDR3 protein: ASSYPTSGGAIETQY; V gene: TRBV5-6; clone size: few; D gene: TRBD2; J gene: TRBJ2-5
CDR3 protein: ASSFDNTGELF; V gene: TRBV12-3/TRBV12-4; clone size: many; D gene: .; J gene: TRBJ2-2
CDR3 protein: ASSHTPQETQY; V gene: TRBV27; clone size: many; D gene: .; J gene: TRBJ2-5
CDR3 protein: ASSLAGNMNEQF; V gene: TRBV7-2; clone size: many; D gene: .; J gene: TRBJ2-1
CDR3 protein: ASSLELQYSPLH; V gene: TRBV5-1; clone size: few; D gene: .; J gene: TRBJ1-6
CDR3 protein: ASSPDQGTGNTIY; V gene: TRBV5-4; clone size: few; D gene: .; J gene: TRBJ1-3
CDR3 protein: ASSSLPDYNEQF; V gene: TRBV7-9; clone size: many; D gene: .; J gene: TRBJ2-1
CDR3 protein: AISESIGTGAYEQY; V gene: TRBV10-3; clone size: few; D gene: TRBD1; J gene: TRBJ2-7
CDR3 protein: ASSQTVGLRTDTQY; V gene: TRBV5-5; clone size: .; D gene: .; J gene: TRBJ2-3
CDR3 protein: ASSYAGTGEAYEQY; V gene: TRBV6-5; clone size: .; D gene: TRBD1; J gene: TRBJ2-7
CDR3 protein: SARDSRVGNTGELF; V gene: TRBV20-1; clone size: .; D gene: .; J gene: TRBJ2-2
CDR3 protein: ASSVAQGLTDTQY; V gene: TRBV9; clone size: .; D gene: .; J gene: TRBJ2-3
CDR3 protein: ASSLRGHTQY; V gene: TRBV12-3/TRBV12-4; clone size: many; D gene: TRBD1; J gene: TRBJ2-3
CDR3 protein: ASSQGQFYEQY; V gene: TRBV14; clone size: .; D gene: TRBD1; J gene: TRBJ2-7
CDR3 protein: ASSIGQVNTEAF; V gene: TRBV7-9; clone size: .; D gene: TRBD1; J gene: TRBJ1-1
CDR3 protein: ASLRGSSGITYEQY; V gene: TRBV2; clone size: .; D gene: TRBD2; J gene: TRBJ2-7
CDR3 protein: ASSPEWGSDEQY; V gene: TRBV7-6; clone size: many; D gene: .; J gene: TRBJ2-7
CDR3 protein: ASSSSTVNSPLH; V gene: TRBV7-2; clone size: many; D gene: .; J gene: TRBJ1-6
CDR3 protein: ASSLVSGGGYNEQF; V gene: TRBV5-6; clone size: few; D gene: TRBD2; J gene: TRBJ2-1
CDR3 protein: SVELGQVEQY; V gene: TRBV29-1; clone size: .; D gene: .; J gene: TRBJ2-7
CDR3 protein: SVGVRRGYEQY; V gene: TRBV29-1; clone size: .; D gene: .; J gene: TRBJ2-7
CDR3 protein: ATSKGGGAEYEQY; V gene: TRBV15; clone size: .; D gene: .; J gene: TRBJ2-7
CDR3 protein: ASSGTFSNQPQH; V gene: TRBV6-2/TRBV6-3; clone size: many; D gene: .; J gene: TRBJ1-5
CDR3 protein: AISAPDGRRNSPLH; V gene: TRBV10-3; clone size: .; D gene: .; J gene: TRBJ1-6
CDR3 protein: ASSAEPGSNYSPLH; V gene: TRBV9; clone size: few; D gene: .; J gene: TRBJ1-6
CDR3 protein: ASSIAGGGTDTQY; V gene: TRBV7-2; clone size: .; D gene: TRBD2; J gene: TRBJ2-3